These 15 T cell receptor beta chains were sequenced from one sample in a study of cytomegalovirus exposure and HLA in healthy donors. PCR used 60 Vbeta primers and 13 Jbeta primers. Sequencing used immunoSEQ multiplex PCR; TCRdb keeps in-frame clones, though not all of them. Among about 120,000 clones listed, around 78% were seen once. The material sequenced was PBMCs. All receptors come from a man between 18 and 35 years old in good health and CMV-seropositive.

V is TRBV5-4 and J is TRBJ2-5; TRBD2 matches at 10 bases. The CDR3 loop spans 16 amino acids. Germline V gene lookup returns CDR1 SGHNT and CDR2 YYREEE (reference sequence). V trimming: 4 bases; J trimming: 0 bases; junction bases outside the gene matches: 6. The CDR3 here is CASSPELAGYQETQYF. For the CDR3, the DNA is TGTGCCAGCAGCCCGGAACTAGCGGGGTACCAAGAGACCCAGTACTTC.

The chain has TRBV21-1 and TRBJ1-2; TRBD1 is the table's D call, not checked against the DNA. TRBV21-1 has pseudogene status. This CDR3 region has 15 residues. CDR3 loop: CASSKEGVPLSGYTF. CDR3 DNA: TGTGCCAGCAGCAAAGAGGGGGTTCCCTTGAGCGGCTACACCTTC.

The chain employs TRBV11-3 and TRBJ1-1; tentative D call: TRBD1 (6 bases). The CDR3 covers 12 residues. CDR1 SGHNT and CDR2 YENEEA come from the germline V gene. V was shortened by 5 bases and J by 10 bases, with 14 bases between the two germline ends. The CDR3 loop is CASSHPGGVAFF. In DNA, the CDR3 is TGTGCCAGCAGCCACCCGGGGGGCGTAGCTTTCTTT.

The chain couples TRBV7-6 to TRBJ2-1, with a possible D match to TRBD2 (5 bases). The germline V gene encodes CDR1 SGHVS and CDR2 FNYEAQ. V shed 5 bases and J shed 5 bases, with 13 bases lying between them. The CDR3 runs to 14 residues. The CDR3: CASSPDWKDNEQFF. CDR3 sequence (DNA): TGTGCCAGCAGCCCGGACTGGAAGGACAATGAGCAGTTCTTC.

This sequence joins TRBV13 and TRBJ1-6; TRBD1 aligns across 11 bases. The germline V gene encodes CDR1 PRHDT and CDR2 FYEKMQ (reference sequence). The trim removed 4 bases at V and 3 bases at J, leaving 5 bases unmatched. This CDR3 region has 17 residues. CDR3 bases: TGTGCCAGCAGCTCTTCCGGGACAGGGGGCTATAATTCACCCCTCCACTTT. Its protein product is CASSSSGTGGYNSPLHF.

This chain uses TRBV2 with TRBJ2-6; D is perhaps TRBD1 (6 bases). CDR1 is SNHLY, CDR2 FYNNEI, per germline. V was pared by 5 bases and J by 1 base, with 9 bases between. This CDR3 is 15 amino acids long. For the CDR3, the DNA is TGTGCCAGCAGTATAGGGGGATCTGGGGCCAACGTCCTGACTTTC. Its protein is CASSIGGSGANVLTF.

This clone showed up just once. V and J are TRBV30 and TRBJ1-2; D is uncertain. The CDR3 totals 12 residues. The germline V gene has CDR1 GTSNPN and CDR2 SVGIG (reference sequence). Trimming removed 8 bases at V and 8 bases at J, with 18 bases between. CDR3 nucleotides: TGTGCCCGATCTCGGGGATTGCAGGGCTACACCTTC. Its protein is CARSRGLQGYTF.

The chain uses TRBV5-1 and TRBJ2-2; D gene uncertain. The germline V gene encodes CDR1 SGHRS and CDR2 YFSETQ. Trimming removed 1 base from V and 3 bases from J, with 7 bases in between. The CDR3 spans 14 residues. Written as DNA, the CDR3 is TGCGCCAGCAGCTTGAATGCGTACACCGGGGAGCTGTTTTTT. This encodes CASSLNAYTGELFF.

The V and J genes are TRBV2 and TRBJ2-1; D is unresolved. V was pared by 7 bases and J by 7 bases, with 14 bases between. In germline, CDR1 is SNHLY, CDR2 FYNNEI. The CDR3 has 13 amino acids. The CDR3 loop is CASTPGTVNEQFF. The CDR3 bases are TGTGCCAGCACCCCAGGCACAGTAAATGAGCAGTTCTTC.

The CDR3 loop is CATRQGGTGELFF. The CDR3 DNA sequence: TGTGCCACCAGACAGGGGGGAACCGGGGAGCTGTTTTTT. The chain has TRBV2 and TRBJ2-2; 9 bases map to TRBD1. The trim removed 10 bases at V and 5 bases at J, leaving 5 bases unmatched. The CDR3 is 13 amino acids. CDR1 SNHLY and CDR2 FYNNEI come from the germline V gene.

The V gene is TRBV28, the J gene TRBJ2-7; a weak D match, TRBD2 (7 bases). The germline V gene encodes CDR1 MDHEN and CDR2 SYDVKM. Trimming removed 5 bases from V and 3 bases from J, with 14 bases in between. The CDR3 covers 14 residues. CDR3: CASSGVRGGYEQYF. The CDR3 DNA reads as TGTGCCAGCAGTGGGGTGAGGGGGGGCTACGAGCAGTACTTC.

This clone was counted between two and nine times. The CDR3 DNA sequence: TGTGCCAGCAGCCAACTTCCCGTTTCCGATTCACCCCTCCACTTT. Residues: CASSQLPVSDSPLHF. The gene calls are TRBV5-4 and TRBJ1-6; D is unresolved. Per the germline V gene, CDR1 is SGHNT and CDR2 is YYREEE (reference sequence). This CDR3 comprises 15 residues. V was clipped by 4 bases and J by 8 bases, with 16 bases between them.

This rearrangement joins TRBV19 to TRBJ1-1; D remains unclear. This CDR3 spans 14 amino acids. Germline CDR1 reads LNHDA; CDR2 reads SQIVND (reference sequence). Trimming left V 3 bases short and J 0 bases short, with 8 bases between. CDR3 sequence: CASSIIFLNTEAFF. For the CDR3, the DNA is TGTGCCAGTAGTATCATTTTTTTGAACACTGAAGCTTTCTTT.

This chain connects TRBV7-9 to TRBJ1-1; 10 bases are a match to TRBD1. The germline CDR1 and CDR2 sequences are SEHNR and FQNEAQ (reference sequence). V lost 3 bases, J lost 6 bases, and 7 bases stayed unmatched. CDR3 length: 15 amino acids. In DNA, the CDR3 is TGTGCCAGCAGCTTCCTGACAGGGGGCACGGCTGAAGCTTTCTTT. Translation: CASSFLTGGTAEAFF.

This clone was recorded a few times. J is TRBJ2-3 and V is TRBV9; 7 bases agree with TRBD1. Germline CDR1 and CDR2: SGDLS and YYNGEE. The CDR3 loop spans 13 amino acids. J lost 10 bases, V lost 0 bases, and 5 bases had no gene match. The CDR3 here is CASSVEGAPAQYF. In nucleotides, the CDR3 is TGTGCCAGCAGCGTAGAGGGGGCCCCAGCGCAGTATTTT.